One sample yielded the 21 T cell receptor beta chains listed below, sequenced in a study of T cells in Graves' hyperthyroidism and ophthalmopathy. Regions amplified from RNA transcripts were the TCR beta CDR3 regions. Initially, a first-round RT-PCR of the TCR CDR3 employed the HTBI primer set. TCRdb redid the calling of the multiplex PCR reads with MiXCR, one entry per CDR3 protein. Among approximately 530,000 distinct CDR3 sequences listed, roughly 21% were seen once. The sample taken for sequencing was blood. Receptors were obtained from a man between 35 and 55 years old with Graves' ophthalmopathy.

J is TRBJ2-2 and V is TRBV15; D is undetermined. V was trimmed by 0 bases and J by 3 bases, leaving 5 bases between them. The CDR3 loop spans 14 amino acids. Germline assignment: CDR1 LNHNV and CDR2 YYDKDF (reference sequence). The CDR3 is CATSRDRDTGELFF. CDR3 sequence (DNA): TGTGCCACCAGCAGAGATCGTGACACCGGGGAGCTGTTTTTT.

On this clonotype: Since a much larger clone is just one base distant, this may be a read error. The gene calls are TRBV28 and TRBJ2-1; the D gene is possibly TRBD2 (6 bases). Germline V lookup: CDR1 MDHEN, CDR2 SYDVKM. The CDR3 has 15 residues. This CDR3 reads CTSSLSTRIHNEQFF. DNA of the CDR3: TGTACCAGCAGTTTATCGACTAGGATCCACAATGAGCAGTTCTTC.

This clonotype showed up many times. The DNA for the CDR3 is TGTGCCAGCAGGCGGGGGGGGAAAATTCAAGAGACCCAGTACTTC. Its translation: CASRRGGKIQETQYF. V usage is TRBV6-1 and J usage is TRBJ2-5; TRBD2 matches at 9 bases. Germline trimming cut 6 bases from V and 2 bases from J; bases unmatched to any gene: 7. Germline V gives CDR1 MNHNS, CDR2 SASEGT. The CDR3 consists of 15 residues.

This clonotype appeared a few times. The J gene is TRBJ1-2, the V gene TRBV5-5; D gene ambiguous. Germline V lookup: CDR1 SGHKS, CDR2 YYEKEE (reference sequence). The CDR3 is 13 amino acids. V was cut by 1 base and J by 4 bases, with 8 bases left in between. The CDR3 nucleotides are TGTGCCAGCAGCTTGTCGTCCAGCTATGGCTACACCTTC. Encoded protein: CASSLSSSYGYTF. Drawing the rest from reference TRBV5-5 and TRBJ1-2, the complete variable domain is DAGVTQSPTHLIKTRGQQVTLRCSPISGHKSVSWYQQVLGQGPQFIFQYYEKEERGRGNFPDRFSARQFPNYSSELNVNALLLGDSALYLCASSLSSSYGYTFGSGTRLTVV.

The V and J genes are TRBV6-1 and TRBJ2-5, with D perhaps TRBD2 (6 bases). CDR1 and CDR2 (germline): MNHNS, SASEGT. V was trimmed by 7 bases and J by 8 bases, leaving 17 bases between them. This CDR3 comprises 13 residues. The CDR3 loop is CASTPEGDRTQYF. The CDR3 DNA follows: TGTGCCAGCACCCCGGAGGGCGACAGAACCCAGTACTTC.

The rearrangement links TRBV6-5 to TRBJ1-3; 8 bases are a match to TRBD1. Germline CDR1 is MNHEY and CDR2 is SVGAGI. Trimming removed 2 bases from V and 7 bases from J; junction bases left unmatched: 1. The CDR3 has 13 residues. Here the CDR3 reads CASSYRTGNTIYF. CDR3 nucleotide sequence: TGTGCCAGCAGTTACCGGACAGGGAACACCATATATTTT.

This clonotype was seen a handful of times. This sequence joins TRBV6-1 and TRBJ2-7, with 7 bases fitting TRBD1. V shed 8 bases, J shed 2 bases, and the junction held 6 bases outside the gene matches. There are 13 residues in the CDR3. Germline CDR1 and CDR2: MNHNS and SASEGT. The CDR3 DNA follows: TGTGCCAGCGGACAGGTACCCACCTACGAGCAGTACTTC. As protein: CASGQVPTYEQYF.

The DNA of the CDR3 is TGCAGCGTCCTCCTCGGACTAGCGGGAGGGGAGACCCAGTACTTC. This sequence encodes CSVLLGLAGGETQYF. This chain uses TRBV29-1 with TRBJ2-5, with 15 bases identical to TRBD2. The ends lost 6 bases at V and 5 bases at J; junction bases unmatched: 7. CDR1 is SQVTM and CDR2 is ANQGSEA in the germline V gene. This CDR3 contains 15 residues.

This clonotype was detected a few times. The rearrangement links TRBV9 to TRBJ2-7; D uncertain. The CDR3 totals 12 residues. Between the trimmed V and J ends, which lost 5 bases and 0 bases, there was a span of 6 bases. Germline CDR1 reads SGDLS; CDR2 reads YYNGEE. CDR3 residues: CASRGNSYEQYF. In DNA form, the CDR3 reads TGTGCCAGCAGGGGCAACTCCTACGAGCAGTACTTC.

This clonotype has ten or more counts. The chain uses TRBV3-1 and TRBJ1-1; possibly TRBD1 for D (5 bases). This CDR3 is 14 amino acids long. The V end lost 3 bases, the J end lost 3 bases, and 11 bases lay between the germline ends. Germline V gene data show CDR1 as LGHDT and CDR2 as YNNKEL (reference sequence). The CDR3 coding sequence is TGTGCCAGCAGCCACCAGACAGTTTACACTGAAGCTTTCTTT. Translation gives CASSHQTVYTEAFF.

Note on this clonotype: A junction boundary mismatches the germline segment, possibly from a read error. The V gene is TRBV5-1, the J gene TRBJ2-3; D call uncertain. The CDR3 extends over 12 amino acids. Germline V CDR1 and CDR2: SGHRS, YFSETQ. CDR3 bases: TGCGCCGGCAGCTTGGCGGCAGATACGCAGTATTTT. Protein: CAGSLAADTQYF.

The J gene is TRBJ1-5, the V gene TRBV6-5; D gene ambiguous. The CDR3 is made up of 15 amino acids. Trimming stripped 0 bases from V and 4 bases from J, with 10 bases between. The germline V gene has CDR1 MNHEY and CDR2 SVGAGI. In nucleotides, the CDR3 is TGTGCCAGCAGTTACTCGGGTCAGACAAATCAGCCCCAGCATTTT. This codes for CASSYSGQTNQPQHF.

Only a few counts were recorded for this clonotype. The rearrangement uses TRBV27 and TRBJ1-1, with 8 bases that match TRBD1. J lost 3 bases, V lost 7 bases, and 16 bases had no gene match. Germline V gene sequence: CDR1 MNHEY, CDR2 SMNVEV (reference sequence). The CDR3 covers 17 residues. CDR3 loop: CASMWQGATGKYTEAFF. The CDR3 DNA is TGTGCCAGCATGTGGCAGGGGGCAACGGGAAAGTACACTGAAGCTTTCTTT.

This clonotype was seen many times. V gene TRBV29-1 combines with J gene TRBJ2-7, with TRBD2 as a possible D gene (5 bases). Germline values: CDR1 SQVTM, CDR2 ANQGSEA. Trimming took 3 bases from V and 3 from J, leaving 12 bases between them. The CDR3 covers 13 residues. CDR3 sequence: CSVESPADYEQYF. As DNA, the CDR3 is TGCAGCGTTGAGTCTCCAGCGGACTACGAGCAGTACTTC.

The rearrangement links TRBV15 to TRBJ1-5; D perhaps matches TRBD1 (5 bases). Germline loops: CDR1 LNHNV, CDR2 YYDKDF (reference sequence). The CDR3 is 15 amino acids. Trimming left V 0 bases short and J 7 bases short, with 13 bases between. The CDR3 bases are TGTGCCACCAGCAGAGATCCAGGGATTGGACAGCCCCAGCATTTT. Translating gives CATSRDPGIGQPQHF. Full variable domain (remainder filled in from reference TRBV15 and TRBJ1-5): DAMVIQNPRYQVTQFGKPVTLSCSQTLNHNVMYWYQQKSSQAPKLLFHYYDKDFNNEADTPDNFQSRRPNTSFCFLDIRSPGLGDTAMYLCATSRDPGIGQPQHFGDGTRLSIL.

The DNA for the CDR3 is TGTGCCAGCAGCTCGTCATCAGGCGCCGCTAACTATGGCTACACCTTC. Its protein is CASSSSSGAANYGYTF. V and J are TRBV7-9 and TRBJ1-2; D remains unclear. The germline V gene encodes CDR1 SEHNR and CDR2 FQNEAQ (reference sequence). CDR3 size: 16 residues. The V end lost 4 bases, the J end lost 0 bases, and 15 bases lay between the germline ends.

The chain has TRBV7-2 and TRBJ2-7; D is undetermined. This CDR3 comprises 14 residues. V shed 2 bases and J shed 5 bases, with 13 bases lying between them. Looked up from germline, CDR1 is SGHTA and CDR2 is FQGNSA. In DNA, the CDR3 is TGTGCCAGCAGCTTATCTCGGCGGACCAACGAGCAGTACTTC. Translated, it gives CASSLSRRTNEQYF.

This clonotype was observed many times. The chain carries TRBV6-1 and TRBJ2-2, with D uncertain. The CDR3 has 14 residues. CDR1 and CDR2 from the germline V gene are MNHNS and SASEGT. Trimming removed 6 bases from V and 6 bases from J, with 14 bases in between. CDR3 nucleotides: TGTGCCAGCAGGTTCGAACTCAGGTCCGGGGAGCTGTTTTTT. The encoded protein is CASRFELRSGELFF.

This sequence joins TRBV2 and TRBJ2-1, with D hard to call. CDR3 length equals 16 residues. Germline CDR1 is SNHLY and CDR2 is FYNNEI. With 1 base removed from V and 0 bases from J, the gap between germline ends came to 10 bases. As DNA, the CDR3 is TGTGCCAGCAGTGAAGGACTCAGCTTCTCCTACAATGAGCAGTTCTTC. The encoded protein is CASSEGLSFSYNEQFF.

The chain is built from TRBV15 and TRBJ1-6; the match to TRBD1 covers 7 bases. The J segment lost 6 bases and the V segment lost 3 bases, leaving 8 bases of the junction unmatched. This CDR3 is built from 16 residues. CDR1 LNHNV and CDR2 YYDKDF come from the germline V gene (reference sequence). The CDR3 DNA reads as TGTGCCACCAGCAGCACACAGGGGCAGGCTAATTCACCCCTCCACTTT. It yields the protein CATSSTQGQANSPLHF.

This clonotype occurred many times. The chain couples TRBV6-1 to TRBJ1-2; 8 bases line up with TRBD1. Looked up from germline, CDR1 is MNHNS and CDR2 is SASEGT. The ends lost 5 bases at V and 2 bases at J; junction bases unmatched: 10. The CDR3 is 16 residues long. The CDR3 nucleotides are TGTGCCAGCAGTAAACACGGGACAGGTGGGAACTATGGCTACACCTTC. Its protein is CASSKHGTGGNYGYTF.